The T cell receptor beta chain described here comes from a study of blood T cell repertoires in COVID-19 (dated by TCRdb to the early 2020s). Broadly, across the study: Collaborator samples came from the United States, Italy and Spain and covered acute and convalescent phases of COVID-19. Sample metadata almost always included a de-identified subject ID, COVID-19 status, age in years and sex. The repertoires were released in a freely available public database intended as a resource for research on the immune response to SARS-CoV-2. The prospective study material was composed of cDNA or gDNA derived from T cells, B-cell-depleted T cells, or PBMCs. Samples came from the ongoing ImmuneRACE study (first 160 participants) plus 1,254 subjects from 6 global collaborators. Where available, HLA class I and class II types were obtained from metadata supplied by the sample provider rather than from assay-based typing. Deeply sampled blood TCRbeta repertoires from subjects exposed to, actively infected with, or recovered from COVID-19 were included in the dataset. Overall results and qualifications from the work: The amount of clinical and demographic metadata varied by source and participant and was provided uncurated.

Participants in the prospective study were enrolled through a virtual design, were aged roughly 18 to 100 years, and lived in roughly 24 United States geographic areas. In the prospective study, cohorts were assigned on the basis of participant-reported clinical history obtained from a screening survey and a study questionnaire. ImmuneRACE Cohort 3 recovered participants were defined by two consecutive negative NP/OP PCR tests, healthcare professional clearance, or symptom resolution. In the prospective study, mobile phlebotomists collected whole blood, serum and a nasopharyngeal or oropharyngeal swab from each participant. Additional blood draws and questionnaires over an approximately 2-month period could optionally be provided by prospective study participants. Before DNA extraction, prospective study blood samples were shipped either frozen or at room temperature. The CDR3 runs 15 residues from the cysteine to the phenylalanine. Only the CDR3 part of the read is kept: 45 bases, read in frame from the first base. Relative to germline, V is 4 bases shorter and J is 1 base shorter, with 14 bases between their ends. CDR1 SGDLS and CDR2 YYNGEE were looked up in the germline V gene.

TCRbeta CDR3 regions were amplified from genomic DNA using the immunoSEQ Assay, a bias-controlled multiplex PCR. Per the original workflow: Within the assay, amplification of reference gene primers was used to estimate how many nucleated cells each sample contained. Sequence reads were collapsed and filtered to measure the absolute abundance of every unique TCRbeta CDR3 rearrangement. Productive Simpson clonality was computed per sample as the square root of Simpson's diversity index over productive rearrangements. Entries here come from immuneACCESS through TCRdb and include only in-frame sequences with V and J called. Some clones fail to appear in such tables; in the studies checked, an unresolved V gene covers under half of the shortfall, and the cause of the remainder is unknown. From that table come the V and J calls and clone size; the DNA was used to work out D and trimming. Present in this sample are 200,000 to 250,000 clones, around 90% of which were seen just once. Together, the top ten hold under 14% of the sample.

Notes on this clone: Its recognized antigen is unknown. Base qualities were left out, and no much larger clone turns up one base away.

The receptor chain draws on TRBV9 and TRBJ1-1, with TRBD1 perhaps the D gene, on 5 matching bases. This receptor was identified in a man aged 25-45 years who had recovered from COVID-19. Sequenced input: PBMCs or T cells enriched from blood (not recorded which). At the DNA level, the sequence is TGTGCCAGCAGCCGGGGAGGGCAGGGGAACACTGAAGCTTTCTTT. Protein translation: CASSRGGQGNTEAFF.